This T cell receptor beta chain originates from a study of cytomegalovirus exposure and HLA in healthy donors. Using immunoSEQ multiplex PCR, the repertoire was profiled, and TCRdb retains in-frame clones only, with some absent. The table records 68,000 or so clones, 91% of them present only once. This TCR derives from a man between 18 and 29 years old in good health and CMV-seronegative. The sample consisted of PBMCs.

The DNA for the CDR3 is TGTGCCAGCAGCGTGGCGGACAGTCTCCTCGGTCTGTTCTTC. Translated: CASSVADSLLGLFF. The chain has TRBV9 and TRBJ2-1; TRBD1 is a possible D gene (6 bases). The V and J ends lost 2 bases and 15 bases respectively, with 21 bases between them. The CDR3 contains 14 residues. Germline loops: CDR1 SGDLS, CDR2 YYNGEE. Complete variable domain (other parts from reference TRBV9 and TRBJ2-1): DSGVTQTPKHLITATGQRVTLRCSPRSGDLSVYWYQQSLDQGLQFLIQYYNGEERAKGNILERFSAQQFPDLHSELNLSSLELGDSALYFCASSVADSLLGLFFGPGTRLTVL.